This T cell receptor beta chain was identified in a study of shared clonotypes between healthy human individuals. A note on this clone: The target antigen is unknown.

V dropped 4 bases and J dropped 7; count of bases not matched to a gene: 12. This CDR3 is built from 18 residues. The germline CDR1 and CDR2 sequences are SGHRS and YFSETQ. Study-wide points: Estimated richness was generally greater in naive than memory subsets. Some naive CD4 clonotypes, 4% to 6%, turned up in common across a few donors.

Here immunoSEQ multiplex PCR was the method, and the copy in TCRdb shows in-frame clones only, minus some. The table has roughly 2 million clones, about 94% seen once; the top ten hold 0.9% to 1.4%. In the naive CD8 group, cells lacked CD45RO and were positively selected for CCR7, so terminally differentiated effector memory CD45RA+ cells were left out. The V gene is TRBV5-1, the J gene TRBJ2-1; 15 nucleotides align to TRBD2. This sequence originates from a young man in good health. Sequences were obtained from naive CD8+ T cells sorted from blood. CDR3 protein: CASSLGTSGGSLVNEQFF. In DNA form, the CDR3 reads TGCGCCAGCAGCCTAGGGACTAGCGGGGGGAGCCTTGTTAATGAGCAGTTCTTC.